The sample holds a few counts of the clone carrying this T cell receptor beta chain. Its antigen remains unknown. 5'RACE with constant-segment primers built TCRalpha and TCRbeta cDNA libraries with UMIs. TCRdb analysed the 5' RACE reads with MiXCR anew, one entry per CDR3 protein. The profile shows hundreds of thousands of distinct CDR3 sequences, roughly 20% of them singletons. Per the germline V gene, CDR1 is MNHEY and CDR2 is SMNVEV (reference sequence). Deletions cut 5 bases from V and 5 bases from J, with 13 bases between. The CDR3 loop spans 13 amino acids. The data were obtained in a study of T-cell memory formation after mild COVID-19. Notes on the study in general: Contracting clones from day 15 to 85 showed balanced CD4/CD8; later expanders favored CD4+.

The receptor comes from an adult woman who had mild COVID-19 (a few samples of this study predate the infection). Cell type and time point are not known. Sequencing was carried out using PBMCs or a T cell subset sorted from them (not recorded which). The chain combines TRBV27 with TRBJ2-7; unclear D gene. CDR3: CASSRRLGNEQYF. The CDR3 coding sequence is TGTGCCAGCAGTCGGCGCCTGGGAAACGAGCAGTACTTC.